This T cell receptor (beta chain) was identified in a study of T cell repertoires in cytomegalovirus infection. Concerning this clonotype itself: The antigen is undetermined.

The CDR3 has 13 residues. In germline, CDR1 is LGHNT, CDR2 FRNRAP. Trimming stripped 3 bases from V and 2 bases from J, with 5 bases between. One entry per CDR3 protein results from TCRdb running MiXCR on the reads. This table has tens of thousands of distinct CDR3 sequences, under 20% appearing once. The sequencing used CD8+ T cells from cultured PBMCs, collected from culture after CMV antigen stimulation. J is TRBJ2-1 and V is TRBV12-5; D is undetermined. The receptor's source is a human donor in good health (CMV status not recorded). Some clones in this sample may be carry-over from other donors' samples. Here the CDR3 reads CASGFWTYNEQFF. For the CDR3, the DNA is TGTGCTAGTGGTTTTTGGACCTACAATGAGCAGTTCTTC.